One and the same sample provided the 29 T cell receptor beta chains below, sequenced in a study of CD8+ T cells in alopecia areata. Reverse transcribed after extraction, RNA yielded cDNA as the sequencing template. Assay used: immunoSEQ multiplex PCR; TCRdb lists only in-frame clones, some missing. The table has more than 95,000 clones, roughly 41% seen once; the top ten hold roughly 1.3%. The specimen sequenced was CD4+ T cells sorted from blood. Receptor source: a human donor with alopecia areata.

A few counts support this clone. This chain uses TRBV27 with TRBJ2-7; D may be TRBD1 or TRBD2 (5 bases each). This CDR3 contains 13 residues. The germline CDR1 and CDR2 sequences are MNHEY and SMNVEV (reference sequence). V was clipped by 6 bases and J by 2 bases, with 11 bases between them. The CDR3, as DNA: TGTGCCAGCAGCGAGGGACGAACCTACGAGCAGTACTTC. Protein product: CASSEGRTYEQYF.

The chain uses TRBV30 and TRBJ2-5, with 9 bases fitting TRBD2. Germline CDR1 and CDR2: GTSNPN and SVGIG (reference sequence). V shed 0 bases and J 5 bases; nucleotides not matched to a gene: 10. The CDR3 loop spans 16 amino acids. Here the CDR3 DNA reads TGTGCCTGGAGTGTACGGGGTCTAGCGGGGATGGAGACCCAGTACTTC. Protein sequence: CAWSVRGLAGMETQYF. Together with reference TRBV30 and TRBJ2-5, the CDR3 gives the full variable domain: SQTIHQWPATLVQPVGSPLSLECTVEGTSNPNLYWYRQAAGRGLQLLFYSVGIGQISSEVPQNLSASRPQDRQFILSSKKLLLSDSGFYLCAWSVRGLAGMETQYFGPGTRLLVL.

The gene calls are TRBV4-1 and TRBJ2-6; 7 bases line up with TRBD1. V was pared by 2 bases and J by 0 bases, with 4 bases of the junction left unmatched. The CDR3 has 17 residues. In germline, CDR1 is MGHRA, CDR2 YSYEKL. CDR3 nucleotide sequence: TGCGCCAGCAGCCAATGGACAGGAGGCTCTGGGGCCAACGTCCTGACTTTC. Its translation: CASSQWTGGSGANVLTF.

This clone has more than one count but fewer than ten. The gene calls are TRBV30 and TRBJ2-3; D unresolved. Germline-derived CDR1 and CDR2 are GTSNPN and SVGIG (reference sequence). The germline V and J ends were trimmed by 4 bases and 0 bases, with 14 bases remaining between them. The CDR3 consists of 15 residues. The CDR3 here is CAWNPDTPSTDTQYF. The CDR3 DNA follows: TGTGCCTGGAACCCAGACACGCCTAGCACAGATACGCAGTATTTT.

This clone occurred a few times. The chain recombines TRBV6-6 with TRBJ2-1; 9 bases map to TRBD2. There are 14 residues in the CDR3. V shed 6 bases and J 4 bases; nucleotides not matched to a gene: 4. Per the germline V gene, CDR1 is MNHNY and CDR2 is SVGAGI (reference sequence). The CDR3 loop is CASSLSGSYNEQFF. CDR3 bases: TGTGCCAGCAGCCTTAGCGGGAGTTACAATGAGCAGTTCTTC.

The chain couples TRBV28 to TRBJ2-1; 10 bases match TRBD2. J was trimmed by 8 bases and V by 5 bases; bases with no gene match: 12. The CDR3 sequence is 16 residues long. Germline assignment: CDR1 MDHEN and CDR2 SYDVKM. The DNA for the CDR3 is TGTGCCAGCAGTACCCCCGGGACTAGCGTGGGCCATGAGCAGTTCTTC. It encodes CASSTPGTSVGHEQFF.

The genes are TRBV29-1 and TRBJ1-2; D is ambiguous. Germline lookup yields CDR1 SQVTM and CDR2 ANQGSEA. This CDR3 contains 13 residues. With 0 bases removed from V and 4 bases from J, the gap between germline ends came to 9 bases. The CDR3 DNA reads TGCAGCGTTGAAGAAGGAGGAGGCTATGGCTACACCTTC. Its protein product is CSVEEGGGYGYTF.

The table lists this clone with a few counts. V gene TRBV6-5 combines with J gene TRBJ2-2; D is ambiguous. Germline CDR1 reads MNHEY; CDR2 reads SVGAGI. The CDR3 sequence is 14 residues long. V lost 7 bases, J lost 1 base, and 10 bases lay in between. The DNA of the CDR3 is TGTGCCAGCACCCGGACGCTGAACACCGGGGAGCTGTTTTTT. This sequence encodes CASTRTLNTGELFF.

The chain links TRBV15 to TRBJ2-4; D remains ambiguous. Trimming pared 4 bases from V and 0 bases from J, leaving 7 bases between. Germline CDR1 is LNHNV and CDR2 is YYDKDF (reference sequence). The CDR3 sequence is 14 residues long. CDR3 region: CATSTDVAKNIQYF. Written as DNA, the CDR3 is TGTGCCACCAGCACGGACGTAGCCAAAAACATTCAGTACTTC. Supplemented by reference TRBV15 and TRBJ2-4, the full variable domain reads DAMVIQNPRYQVTQFGKPVTLSCSQTLNHNVMYWYQQKSSQAPKLLFHYYDKDFNNEADTPDNFQSRRPNTSFCFLDIRSPGLGDTAMYLCATSTDVAKNIQYFGAGTRLSVL.

The rearrangement joins TRBV6-5 to TRBJ2-2; 8 bases match TRBD1. Germline CDR1 and CDR2: MNHEY and SVGAGI. This CDR3 comprises 15 residues. V shed 2 bases and J 5 bases; nucleotides not matched to a gene: 4. The CDR3 region has the DNA TGTGCCAGCAGTTACCCTAGGACAGGGACCGGGGAGCTGTTTTTT. Translating it yields CASSYPRTGTGELFF.

This clone was seen a handful of times. The chain is built from TRBV30 and TRBJ2-6, with 9 bases that match TRBD1. This CDR3 contains 17 residues. Germline V gene sequence: CDR1 GTSNPN, CDR2 SVGIG (reference sequence). Unmatched junction bases numbered 7, after V lost 2 bases and J lost 2 bases. This CDR3 reads CAWSTGQGITGANVLTF. For the CDR3, the DNA is TGTGCCTGGAGTACCGGACAGGGGATAACTGGGGCCAACGTCCTGACTTTC. The variable domain in full, with the rest retrieved from reference TRBV30 and TRBJ2-6, is SQTIHQWPATLVQPVGSPLSLECTVEGTSNPNLYWYRQAAGRGLQLLFYSVGIGQISSEVPQNLSASRPQDRQFILSSKKLLLSDSGFYLCAWSTGQGITGANVLTFGAGSRLTVL.

This clone was observed many times. A read error may produce the germline difference seen at one junction end. The V call is TRBV14, the J call TRBJ2-7; D unresolved. The CDR3 is 13 residues long. Germline CDR1 is SGHDN and CDR2 is FVKESK. The CDR3 bases are TGTGCCAGCAGCGAAGACAATCGCTACGAGCAGTACTTC. This encodes CASSEDNRYEQYF.

The chain joins TRBV7-9 to TRBJ1-1, with no clear D. Deletions cut 5 bases from V and 1 base from J, with 8 bases between. In germline, CDR1 is SEHNR, CDR2 FQNEAQ (reference sequence). The CDR3 has 13 residues. CDR3 nucleotides: TGTGCCAGCAGCCGTCAGGAGAACACTGAAGCTTTCTTT. The encoded protein is CASSRQENTEAFF.

V gene TRBV29-1 combines with J gene TRBJ1-1, with TRBD1 as a possible D gene (6 bases). Deletions cut 4 bases from V and 7 bases from J, with 13 bases between. The CDR3 totals 12 residues. The germline V gene has CDR1 SQVTM and CDR2 ANQGSEA. CDR3 coding DNA: TGCAGCGTTGGCAGGGGAAGAAGTGAAGCTTTCTTT. Protein product: CSVGRGRSEAFF.

The gene calls are TRBV20-1 and TRBJ2-3; D gene unclear. The germline V gene encodes CDR1 DFQATT and CDR2 SNEGSKA (reference sequence). The V and J ends lost 2 bases and 6 bases respectively, with 6 bases between them. The CDR3 covers 11 residues. Here the CDR3 DNA reads TGCAGTGCTAGATATAGCGATACGCAGTATTTT. This translates into CSARYSDTQYF.

This clone appeared a single time. The gene calls are TRBV14 and TRBJ2-7; 10 bases fit TRBD2. The CDR3 consists of 16 residues. Germline lookup yields CDR1 SGHDN and CDR2 FVKESK. V dropped 4 bases and J dropped 1; count of bases not matched to a gene: 7. CDR3 bases: TGTGCCAGCAGCCGGGGACTAGCGATAAGGTCCTACGAGCAGTACTTC. Its translation is CASSRGLAIRSYEQYF.

This clone was counted only a few times. This chain connects TRBV18 to TRBJ1-1; D is unresolved. The germline CDR1 and CDR2 sequences are KGHSH and LQKENI. Trimming cost V 0 bases and J 1 base, with 9 bases left between them. This CDR3 spans 15 amino acids. The CDR3 spells CASSPPNQPNTEAFF. In DNA, the CDR3 is TGTGCCAGCTCACCACCGAACCAGCCGAACACTGAAGCTTTCTTT. The variable domain in full, completed from reference TRBV18 and TRBJ1-1, reads NAGVMQNPRHLVRRRGQEARLRCSPMKGHSHVYWYRQLPEEGLKFMVYLQKENIIDESGMPKERFSAEFPKEGPSILRIQQVVRGDSAAYFCASSPPNQPNTEAFFGQGTRLTVV.

This clone was seen only a few times. This sequence joins TRBV7-2 and TRBJ2-5, with a possible D match to TRBD2 (5 bases). This CDR3 region has 14 residues. The germline gives CDR1 SGHTA, CDR2 FQGNSA. Deletions cut 2 bases from V and 1 base from J, with 8 bases between. CDR3 nucleotides: TGTGCCAGCAGCTTATTCGGGGTCCAAGAGACCCAGTACTTC. Translated: CASSLFGVQETQYF.

Only a few counts were recorded for this clone. The rearrangement links TRBV5-4 to TRBJ2-7; 7 positions match TRBD1. Germline trimming cut 5 bases from V and 5 bases from J; bases unmatched to any gene: 7. The CDR3 spans 13 residues. Germline V lookup: CDR1 SGHNT, CDR2 YYREEE (reference sequence). The CDR3 is CASSQQGTNEQYF. CDR3 bases: TGTGCCAGCAGTCAACAGGGGACCAACGAGCAGTACTTC.

The chain has TRBV2 and TRBJ2-3, with a tentative D call TRBD2 (5 bases). Germline CDR1 reads SNHLY; CDR2 reads FYNNEI. The CDR3 is made up of 14 amino acids. Trimming stripped 6 bases from V and 0 bases from J, with 10 bases between. DNA of the CDR3: TGTGCCAGCAGGTCCCTAGCTAGCACAGATACGCAGTATTTT. Translating it yields CASRSLASTDTQYF.

The chain combines TRBV9 with TRBJ2-5; D is unresolved. Between the trimmed V and J ends, which lost 3 bases and 2 bases, there was a span of 8 bases. This CDR3 has 13 amino acids. Germline values: CDR1 SGDLS, CDR2 YYNGEE. The CDR3 nucleotides read TGTGCCAGCAGCGCCGATCCACAAGAGACCCAGTACTTC. Translated: CASSADPQETQYF.

The chain combines TRBV29-1 with TRBJ2-5, with a possible D match to TRBD2 (6 bases). The germline V gene encodes CDR1 SQVTM and CDR2 ANQGSEA. This CDR3 is built from 15 residues. Between the trimmed V and J ends, which lost 0 bases and 4 bases, there was a span of 15 bases. The CDR3 protein is CSVEEGRGTTETQYF. CDR3 nucleotide sequence: TGCAGCGTTGAAGAAGGTCGCGGGACGACAGAGACCCAGTACTTC.

V is TRBV19 and J is TRBJ2-5; no clear D gene. This CDR3 contains 14 residues. Per germline, CDR1 LNHDA and CDR2 SQIVND (reference sequence). Deletions cut 2 bases from V and 5 bases from J, with 12 bases between. The CDR3: CASSISHVGETQYF. As DNA, the CDR3 is TGTGCCAGTAGTATAAGCCATGTAGGGGAGACCCAGTACTTC.

This clone has more than one count but fewer than ten. V and J are TRBV28 and TRBJ1-2, with D perhaps matching TRBD1 (5 bases). Germline lookup yields CDR1 MDHEN and CDR2 SYDVKM. Trimming removed 8 bases from V and 6 bases from J, with 22 bases in between. The CDR3 is made up of 15 amino acids. The CDR3 spells CASFGQGVIENGYTF. Here the CDR3 DNA reads TGTGCCAGCTTCGGGCAGGGAGTTATCGAGAATGGCTACACCTTC.

This sequence joins TRBV6-5 and TRBJ2-1; the D gene is possibly TRBD2 (5 bases). Looked up from germline, CDR1 is MNHEY and CDR2 is SVGAGI. This CDR3 has 13 residues. V was pared by 6 bases and J by 8 bases, with 14 bases between. This chain's CDR3 is CASRRTREDEQFF. As DNA, the CDR3 is TGTGCCAGCAGGAGAACTAGGGAAGATGAGCAGTTCTTC.

This chain links TRBV29-1 with TRBJ2-3; a possible D gene is TRBD2 (7 bases). The V end was cut by 3 bases, the J end by 3 bases, with 13 bases between. CDR1 is SQVTM, CDR2 ANQGSEA, per germline. This CDR3 comprises 14 residues. The CDR3 DNA follows: TGCAGCGTTGATACAGGGAGGGGGACAGATACGCAGTATTTT. It specifies CSVDTGRGTDTQYF.

The CDR3 reads CASSAPGGSGTTDTQYF. For the CDR3, the DNA is TGTGCCAGCAGTGCGCCGGGCGGTAGCGGGACAACAGATACGCAGTATTTT. V gene TRBV2 combines with J gene TRBJ2-3; 8 nucleotides match TRBD2. Losses at the gene ends were 4 bases for V and 3 bases for J; bases not matched to a gene: 12. CDR1 and CDR2 (germline): SNHLY, FYNNEI. The CDR3 loop spans 17 amino acids.

The chain combines TRBV5-1 with TRBJ2-5, with 9 bases lining up with TRBD2. This CDR3 is 17 amino acids long. Unmatched junction bases numbered 8, after V lost 1 base and J lost 1 base. Germline CDR1 is SGHRS and CDR2 is YFSETQ. CDR3: CASSLFPSGGTQETQYF. The CDR3 nucleotides read TGCGCCAGCAGCTTGTTTCCAAGCGGGGGGACCCAAGAGACCCAGTACTTC.

This clone was recorded a few times. This sequence joins TRBV15 and TRBJ2-1; TRBD1 agrees at 8 bases. The CDR3 contains 14 residues. V dropped 0 bases and J dropped 14; count of bases not matched to a gene: 9. The germline gives CDR1 LNHNV, CDR2 YYDKDF (reference sequence). The CDR3 is CATSRELNRGKEFF. The CDR3, as DNA: TGTGCCACCAGCAGAGAATTGAACAGGGGGAAGGAGTTCTTC.